This passage covers 7 T cell receptor beta chains from one sample sequenced in a study of cytomegalovirus exposure and HLA in healthy donors. Both 60 Vbeta primers and 13 Jbeta primers went into the PCR. This table comes from immunoSEQ multiplex PCR, and its TCRdb copy is limited to in-frame clones, with some not included. Of about 160,000 clones listed, approximately 80% were seen once; the top ten hold more than 7%. Sequenced: PBMCs. The receptors stem from a male donor in good health and CMV-seropositive.

This sequence joins TRBV11-2 and TRBJ1-4, with a tentative D call TRBD1 (6 bases). V was trimmed by 0 bases and J by 7 bases, leaving 6 bases between them. The CDR3 runs to 13 residues. Looked up from germline, CDR1 is SGHAT and CDR2 is FQNNGV. In DNA form, the CDR3 reads TGTGCCAGCAGCTTAGACAGGGGTGAAAAACTGTTTTTT. Protein: CASSLDRGEKLFF.

CDR3 DNA: TGTGCCAGCAGCGCTTTACAGGGTACCGGGGAGCTGTTTTTT. Translation: CASSALQGTGELFF. The rearrangement links TRBV9 to TRBJ2-2, with D tentatively TRBD1 (6 bases). Trimming took off 3 bases at V and 5 bases at J, with 11 bases between the two ends. Germline-derived CDR1 and CDR2 are SGDLS and YYNGEE. The CDR3 extends over 14 amino acids.

This clone was picked up one time. The rearrangement uses TRBV6-6 and TRBJ1-1, with D unclear. Trimming removed 8 bases from V and 5 bases from J, with 6 bases in between. The germline CDR1 and CDR2 sequences are MNHNY and SVGAGI (reference sequence). This CDR3 has 10 residues. CDR3 amino acids: CASARTEAFF. As DNA, the CDR3 is TGTGCCAGCGCGAGGACTGAAGCTTTCTTT.

This clone was observed a handful of times. The chain has TRBV7-9 and TRBJ2-5; 15 nucleotides match TRBD2. The CDR3 contains 17 residues. Germline V gene sequence: CDR1 SEHNR, CDR2 FQNEAQ (reference sequence). V lost 5 bases to trimming and J lost 5 bases; unmatched junction nucleotides: 9. In DNA, the CDR3 is TGTGCCAGCAGCCCCCAAGGACTAGCGGGAGGGTCTGAGACCCAGTACTTC. The encoded protein is CASSPQGLAGGSETQYF.

This clone was observed once. The chain is built from TRBV28 and TRBJ2-2, with 8 bases lining up with TRBD1. Per the germline V gene, CDR1 is MDHEN and CDR2 is SYDVKM. The J segment lost 3 bases and the V segment lost 4 bases, leaving 4 bases of the junction unmatched. This CDR3 region has 15 residues. The CDR3 DNA is TGTGCCAGCAGTTCGGGACAGGTCCACACCGGGGAGCTGTTTTTT. Protein product: CASSSGQVHTGELFF.

The V and J genes are TRBV6-1 and TRBJ1-3, with 7 bases that match TRBD1. J lost 7 bases, V lost 6 bases, and 9 bases had no gene match. CDR1 and CDR2 from the germline V gene are MNHNS and SASEGT. The CDR3 is made up of 14 amino acids. The CDR3 DNA sequence: TGTGCCAGCAGGGCCCGGACAGGCCCGAACACCATATATTTT. Translating it yields CASRARTGPNTIYF.

This chain connects TRBV19 to TRBJ1-5; 7 bases are shared with TRBD1. CDR1 and CDR2 (germline): LNHDA, SQIVND (reference sequence). The CDR3 totals 15 residues. The V segment lost 9 bases and the J segment 4 bases; nucleotides outside the gene matches: 12. In DNA form, the CDR3 reads TGTGCCAGCCTAAGGGACAGTGAGTGGAATCAGCCCCAGCATTTT. It yields the protein CASLRDSEWNQPQHF.